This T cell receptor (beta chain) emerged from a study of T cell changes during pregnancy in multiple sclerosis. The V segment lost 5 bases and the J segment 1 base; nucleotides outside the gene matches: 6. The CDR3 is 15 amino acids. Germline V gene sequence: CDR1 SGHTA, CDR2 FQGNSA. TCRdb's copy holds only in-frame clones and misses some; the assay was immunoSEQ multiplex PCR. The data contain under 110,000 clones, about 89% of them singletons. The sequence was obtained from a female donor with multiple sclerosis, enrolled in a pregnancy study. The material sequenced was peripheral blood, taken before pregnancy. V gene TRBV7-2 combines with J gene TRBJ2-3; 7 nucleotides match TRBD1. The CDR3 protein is CASSGNTGGTDTQYF. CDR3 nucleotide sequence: TGTGCCAGCAGCGGAAACACAGGGGGCACAGATACGCAGTATTTT.